These T cell receptor beta chains were read from a single sample in a study of graft-versus-host responses after intestinal transplantation. These receptors' targets are unknown. Method: immunoSEQ multiplex PCR; TCRdb's copy keeps in-frame clones and lacks some. The sample includes 65,000 to 90,000 clones, around 92% of them seen just once. The specimen comprised unstimulated CD8+ T cells sorted from spleen or lymph node cells, sampled before transplant. These TCRs come from a human donor who was the organ donor for an intestinal transplant. Both conserved end residues are part of each CDR3. A D gene is named only where the DNA matches it firmly. Clone size is stated in some rows and not others, as once, few, many or a class when expanded.

j_gene: TRBJ2-2
v_gene: TRBV18
d_gene: TRBD1
abundance: once
CDR3nt: TGTGCCAGCTCACCAGGGACAGCGAACACCGGGGAGCTGTTTTTT
CDR3aa: CASSPGTANTGELFF

j_gene: TRBJ2-7
v_gene: TRBV27
d_gene: -
abundance: -
CDR3nt: TGTGCCAGCAGTTTCCGGGGTCAGTCCGAGCAGTACTTC
CDR3aa: CASSFRGQSEQYF

j_gene: TRBJ2-1
v_gene: TRBV7-9
d_gene: -
abundance: -
CDR3nt: TGTGCCAGCAGCTTGATAAACCAACTAGCTTACAATGAGCAGTTCTTC
CDR3aa: CASSLINQLAYNEQFF

j_gene: TRBJ2-7
v_gene: TRBV27
d_gene: -
abundance: -
CDR3nt: TGTGCCAGCAGTTTATTGGGCGTTGGCTACGAGCAGTACTTC
CDR3aa: CASSLLGVGYEQYF

j_gene: TRBJ2-5
v_gene: TRBV7-8
d_gene: TRBD2
abundance: -
CDR3nt: TGTGCCAGCGGGGGGGAGGCGCAAGAGACCCAGTACTTC
CDR3aa: CASGGEAQETQYF

j_gene: TRBJ2-7
v_gene: TRBV9
d_gene: TRBD2
abundance: -
CDR3nt: TGTGCCAGCAGCTTGGGACTAGCGACGGGTGAGCAGTACTTC
CDR3aa: CASSLGLATGEQYF

j_gene: TRBJ1-6
v_gene: TRBV6-6
d_gene: -
abundance: -
CDR3nt: TGTGCCAGCAGTTATCCCGGACAGTCCCTCCACTTT
CDR3aa: CASSYPGQSLHF

j_gene: TRBJ2-4
v_gene: TRBV28
d_gene: -
abundance: few
CDR3nt: TGTGCCAGCAGTTTACCATCAGAAGCCAAAAACATTCAGTACTTC
CDR3aa: CASSLPSEAKNIQYF

j_gene: TRBJ1-4
v_gene: TRBV9
d_gene: -
abundance: -
CDR3nt: TGTGCCAGCAGCGGCGGGACAACTAATGAAAAACTGTTTTTT
CDR3aa: CASSGGTTNEKLFF

j_gene: TRBJ1-1
v_gene: TRBV29-1
d_gene: -
abundance: -
CDR3nt: TGCAGCGTAGCAGGGGTCGGTAGTGAAGCTTTCTTT
CDR3aa: CSVAGVGSEAFF

j_gene: TRBJ1-1
v_gene: TRBV5-6
d_gene: -
abundance: -
CDR3nt: TGTGCCAGCAGCCTGGGGCGGGGGATCATGAACACTGAAGCTTTCTTT
CDR3aa: CASSLGRGIMNTEAFF

j_gene: TRBJ2-7
v_gene: TRBV4-2
d_gene: TRBD1
abundance: -
CDR3nt: TGTGCCAGCAGCCAAGAGACAGGGACCTACGAGCAGTACTTC
CDR3aa: CASSQETGTYEQYF

j_gene: TRBJ2-3
v_gene: TRBV4-1
d_gene: TRBD2
abundance: -
CDR3nt: TGCGCCAGCAGCCAAGATGTAGCGGGGGGGATGGCAGATACGCAGTATTTT
CDR3aa: CASSQDVAGGMADTQYF

j_gene: TRBJ1-4
v_gene: TRBV11-2
d_gene: TRBD1
abundance: -
CDR3nt: TGTGCCAGCAGCCCTAGGACAGGGGATGAAAAACTGTTTTTT
CDR3aa: CASSPRTGDEKLFF

j_gene: TRBJ2-2
v_gene: TRBV14
d_gene: -
abundance: -
CDR3nt: TGTGCCAGCAGCCCCGGGACTCGTTTCAACACCGGGGAGCTGTTTTTT
CDR3aa: CASSPGTRFNTGELFF

j_gene: TRBJ2-1
v_gene: TRBV4-2
d_gene: -
abundance: -
CDR3nt: TGTGCCAGCAGGCCCTCACAGGGCCTCGGCAATGAGCAGTTCTTC
CDR3aa: CASRPSQGLGNEQFF

j_gene: TRBJ1-2
v_gene: TRBV15
d_gene: TRBD1
abundance: -
CDR3nt: TGTGCCACCAGCAGAGATCTCATAAATCCGGGACAGGGATCTGGCTACACCTTC
CDR3aa: CATSRDLINPGQGSGYTF

j_gene: TRBJ2-5
v_gene: TRBV19
d_gene: TRBD2
abundance: -
CDR3nt: TGTGCCAGTAGTATAAACCTAGCGGGGAAAGAGACCCAGTACTTC
CDR3aa: CASSINLAGKETQYF

j_gene: TRBJ2-1
v_gene: TRBV19
d_gene: -
abundance: -
CDR3nt: TGTGCCAGTAGTATGGCCACCTACAATGAGCAGTTCTTC
CDR3aa: CASSMATYNEQFF

j_gene: TRBJ2-3
v_gene: TRBV7-2
d_gene: -
abundance: -
CDR3nt: TGTGCCAGCAGCCTCACGCCCGAGCGAGGGATCACAGATACGCAGTATTTT
CDR3aa: CASSLTPERGITDTQYF

j_gene: TRBJ1-5
v_gene: TRBV10-2
d_gene: -
abundance: -
CDR3nt: TGCGCCAGCAGTGAGTACGGACACCCCAATCAGCCCCAGCATTTT
CDR3aa: CASSEYGHPNQPQHF

j_gene: TRBJ2-7
v_gene: TRBV27
d_gene: TRBD2
abundance: -
CDR3nt: TGTGCCAGCAGTTTTTCAAGCGGGGCGACCTACGAGCAGTACTTC
CDR3aa: CASSFSSGATYEQYF

j_gene: TRBJ1-1
v_gene: TRBV27
d_gene: -
abundance: -
CDR3nt: TGTGCCAGCAGCTTAAACCCCATCCCAGGTGAAGCTTTCTTT
CDR3aa: CASSLNPIPGEAFF

j_gene: TRBJ2-7
v_gene: TRBV4-1
d_gene: TRBD2
abundance: -
CDR3nt: TGCGCCAGCAGCCAGACTGAAGCGGGGGAGATATACGAGCAGTACTTC
CDR3aa: CASSQTEAGEIYEQYF

j_gene: TRBJ1-1
v_gene: TRBV4-1
d_gene: -
abundance: -
CDR3nt: TGCGCCAGCAGCCCGTTAACTCCGAACACTGAAGCTTTCTTT
CDR3aa: CASSPLTPNTEAFF

j_gene: TRBJ2-1
v_gene: TRBV7-9
d_gene: -
abundance: -
CDR3nt: TGTGCCAGCAGCTCTCTCAATGCGGGACGCTCGCGTGAGCAGTTCTTC
CDR3aa: CASSSLNAGRSREQFF

j_gene: TRBJ2-7
v_gene: TRBV9
d_gene: -
abundance: -
CDR3nt: TGTGCCAGCAGCGTCGGGGTGGGTTACGAGCAGTACTTC
CDR3aa: CASSVGVGYEQYF

j_gene: TRBJ2-7
v_gene: TRBV7-2
d_gene: -
abundance: -
CDR3nt: TGTGCCAGCAGCACCGCTTGGGGGGGGCTCTACGAGCAGTACTTC
CDR3aa: CASSTAWGGLYEQYF